The rows below give T cell receptor beta chains drawn from one sample of a study of T cells in Graves' hyperthyroidism and ophthalmopathy. One entry per CDR3 protein, called by TCRdb with MiXCR from the multiplex PCR reads. The table lists about 840,000 distinct CDR3 sequences, over 35% of them singletons. The sequencing input was blood. These receptors were obtained from a man aged 18 to 35 with Graves' hyperthyroidism. Each CDR3 is given with its conserved first and last residue. A D gene is named only where the DNA matches it firmly. Clone sizes are given selectively: once, few, many, or a class where the clone is expanded.

d_call: -
v_call: TRBV19
clone_size: few
j_call: TRBJ2-7
cdr3_aa: CAPTRGVCYEQYF
cdr3_nt: TGTGCCCCTACCAGGGGGGTTTGCTACGAGCAGTACTTC

d_call: TRBD1
v_call: TRBV7-2
clone_size: -
j_call: TRBJ1-5
cdr3_aa: CASSFGQGRSNQPQNF
cdr3_nt: TGTGCCAGCAGTTTCGGACAGGGAAGGAGCAATCAGCCCCAGAATTTT

d_call: -
v_call: TRBV2
clone_size: once
j_call: TRBJ2-6
cdr3_aa: CASSSSWPGANVLTF
cdr3_nt: TGTGCCAGCAGTTCTTCCTGGCCTGGGGCCAACGTCCTGACTTTC

d_call: -
v_call: TRBV29-1
clone_size: many
j_call: TRBJ2-7
cdr3_aa: CSVEDQNTASYEQYF
cdr3_nt: TGCAGCGTTGAAGATCAAAACACAGCCAGCTACGAGCAGTACTTC

d_call: -
v_call: TRBV7-9
clone_size: -
j_call: TRBJ2-7
cdr3_aa: CASSVDGNGVDEQYF
cdr3_nt: TGTGCCAGCAGTGTAGATGGGAACGGAGTGGACGAGCAGTACTTC

d_call: TRBD1
v_call: TRBV4-1
clone_size: -
j_call: TRBJ1-1
cdr3_aa: CASSQPTGGAEAFF
cdr3_nt: TGCGCCAGCAGCCAACCCACAGGGGGAGCTGAAGCTTTCTTT

d_call: -
v_call: TRBV20-1
clone_size: many
j_call: TRBJ1-2
cdr3_aa: CSARESGLYGYTF
cdr3_nt: TGCAGTGCTAGAGAAAGCGGACTCTATGGCTACACCTTC

d_call: TRBD2
v_call: TRBV7-9
clone_size: -
j_call: TRBJ2-5
cdr3_aa: CASSLGLAGGGTQYF
cdr3_nt: TGTGCCAGCAGCCTAGGACTAGCGGGCGGAGGGACCCAGTACTTC

d_call: -
v_call: TRBV20-1
clone_size: many
j_call: TRBJ1-1
cdr3_aa: CSARGGDTEAFF
cdr3_nt: TGCAGTGCTAGAGGGGGGGACACTGAAGCTTTCTTT

d_call: TRBD1
v_call: TRBV19
clone_size: -
j_call: TRBJ1-5
cdr3_aa: CASSGTGGPNQPQHF
cdr3_nt: TGTGCCAGTAGTGGGACAGGGGGCCCGAATCAGCCCCAGCATTTT

d_call: -
v_call: TRBV5-1
clone_size: few
j_call: TRBJ1-4
cdr3_aa: CASSTGVTNEKLFF
cdr3_nt: TGCGCCAGCAGCACGGGGGTAACTAATGAAAAACTGTTTTTT

d_call: -
v_call: TRBV29-1
clone_size: many
j_call: TRBJ1-1
cdr3_aa: CSVDSEGDTEAFF
cdr3_nt: TGCAGCGTAGACAGTGAGGGGGACACTGAAGCTTTCTTT

d_call: TRBD2
v_call: TRBV12-3/TRBV12-4
clone_size: many
j_call: TRBJ2-5
cdr3_aa: CASSFAGVVGETQYF
cdr3_nt: TGTGCCAGCAGTTTCGCGGGAGTAGTGGGAGAGACCCAGTACTTC

d_call: TRBD1
v_call: TRBV20-1
clone_size: many
j_call: TRBJ1-1
cdr3_aa: CSAVKGARGTEAFF
cdr3_nt: TGCAGTGCCGTCAAGGGGGCGCGGGGCACTGAAGCTTTCTTT

d_call: -
v_call: TRBV20-1
clone_size: -
j_call: TRBJ2-2
cdr3_aa: CSAPSTGELFF
cdr3_nt: TGCAGTGCTCCCTCCACCGGGGAGCTGTTTTTT

d_call: -
v_call: TRBV4-3
clone_size: -
j_call: TRBJ2-2
cdr3_aa: CASSQEVGSYGELFF
cdr3_nt: TGCGCCAGCAGCCAAGAAGTGGGCAGCTACGGGGAGCTGTTTTTT

d_call: TRBD1
v_call: TRBV7-9
clone_size: once
j_call: TRBJ2-7
cdr3_aa: CASSLARTGIRDEQYF
cdr3_nt: TGTGCCAGCAGCTTAGCAAGGACAGGTATAAGGGACGAGCAGTACTTC

d_call: TRBD2
v_call: TRBV20-1
clone_size: few
j_call: TRBJ2-7
cdr3_aa: CSASREGIPYYEQYF
cdr3_nt: TGCAGTGCTAGTAGGGAGGGTATTCCTTACTACGAGCAGTACTTC

d_call: -
v_call: TRBV20-1
clone_size: -
j_call: TRBJ2-6
cdr3_aa: CSAAKRDPGANVLTF
cdr3_nt: TGCAGTGCTGCAAAGAGGGACCCTGGGGCCAACGTCCTGACTTTC

d_call: -
v_call: TRBV7-3
clone_size: many
j_call: TRBJ1-1
cdr3_aa: CASSSHRETEAFF
cdr3_nt: TGTGCCAGCAGCTCCCACAGGGAAACTGAAGCTTTCTTT

d_call: TRBD1
v_call: TRBV19
clone_size: many
j_call: TRBJ1-1
cdr3_aa: CASSMTGGGTEAFF
cdr3_nt: TGTGCCAGTAGTATGACAGGGGGCGGCACTGAAGCTTTCTTT

d_call: -
v_call: TRBV2
clone_size: -
j_call: TRBJ1-2
cdr3_aa: CASSQDPRQATNYGYTF
cdr3_nt: TGTGCCAGCAGCCAAGATCCACGACAGGCCACGAACTATGGCTACACCTTC

d_call: -
v_call: TRBV12-3/TRBV12-4
clone_size: -
j_call: TRBJ1-5
cdr3_aa: CASRAQPQHF
cdr3_nt: TGTGCCAGCAGAGCGCAGCCCCAGCATTTT

d_call: -
v_call: TRBV29-1
clone_size: many
j_call: TRBJ2-7
cdr3_aa: CSVVAGYYEQYF
cdr3_nt: TGCAGCGTTGTGGCTGGGTACTACGAGCAGTACTTC

d_call: TRBD1
v_call: TRBV10-2
clone_size: -
j_call: TRBJ1-6
cdr3_aa: CASKMDRLNSPLHF
cdr3_nt: TGCGCCAGCAAGATGGACAGGCTCAATTCACCCCTCCACTTT

d_call: -
v_call: TRBV9
clone_size: once
j_call: TRBJ1-1
cdr3_aa: CASSPPLGNQKAFF
cdr3_nt: TGTGCCAGCTCGCCCCCCCTGGGCAACCAGAAAGCTTTCTTT

d_call: -
v_call: TRBV7-3
clone_size: few
j_call: TRBJ1-3
cdr3_aa: CASSLTAGTSIYF
cdr3_nt: TGTGCCAGCAGCTTAACCGCAGGGACCAGCATATATTTT

d_call: -
v_call: TRBV20-1
clone_size: many
j_call: TRBJ1-5
cdr3_aa: CSAIGTANQPQHF
cdr3_nt: TGCAGTGCTATCGGGACGGCCAATCAGCCCCAGCATTTT

d_call: -
v_call: TRBV6-5
clone_size: few
j_call: TRBJ1-6
cdr3_aa: CASSYSNAGLGGSPLHF
cdr3_nt: TGTGCCAGCAGTTACTCGAACGCGGGACTCGGGGGTTCACCCCTCCACTTT

d_call: TRBD1
v_call: TRBV29-1
clone_size: -
j_call: TRBJ2-6
cdr3_aa: CSALTGKPSGANVLTF
cdr3_nt: TGCAGCGCCCTGACAGGGAAACCCTCTGGGGCCAACGTCCTGACTTTC

d_call: TRBD1
v_call: TRBV6-5
clone_size: -
j_call: TRBJ2-7
cdr3_aa: CASTHGGTGDYEQYF
cdr3_nt: TGTGCCAGCACTCACGGAGGGACAGGGGACTACGAGCAGTACTTC

d_call: TRBD2
v_call: TRBV9
clone_size: -
j_call: TRBJ2-2
cdr3_aa: CASSVATGVGTSGRWSTGELFF
cdr3_nt: TGTGCCAGCAGCGTAGCTACGGGGGTGGGGACTAGCGGGAGATGGAGCACCGGGGAGCTGTTTTTT

d_call: -
v_call: TRBV10-3
clone_size: -
j_call: TRBJ2-7
cdr3_aa: CAISGSGHKSSYEQYF
cdr3_nt: TGTGCCATCAGTGGGTCGGGACACAAGAGCTCCTACGAGCAGTACTTC

d_call: TRBD1
v_call: TRBV20-1
clone_size: many
j_call: TRBJ1-1
cdr3_aa: CSARGTGFTEAFF
cdr3_nt: TGCAGTGCACGTGGGACAGGGTTCACTGAAGCTTTCTTT

d_call: TRBD1
v_call: TRBV12-3/TRBV12-4
clone_size: few
j_call: TRBJ1-1
cdr3_aa: CASSSSGTGFTEAFF
cdr3_nt: TGTGCCAGCAGTTCGTCCGGGACAGGGTTCACTGAAGCTTTCTTT

d_call: -
v_call: TRBV20-1
clone_size: few
j_call: TRBJ1-1
cdr3_aa: CSAPIEVPTEAFF
cdr3_nt: TGCAGTGCCCCTATAGAGGTACCCACTGAAGCTTTCTTT

d_call: -
v_call: TRBV4-1
clone_size: few
j_call: TRBJ2-7
cdr3_aa: CASSQENRGGDEQYF
cdr3_nt: TGCGCCAGCAGCCAAGAGAACAGGGGAGGCGACGAGCAGTACTTC